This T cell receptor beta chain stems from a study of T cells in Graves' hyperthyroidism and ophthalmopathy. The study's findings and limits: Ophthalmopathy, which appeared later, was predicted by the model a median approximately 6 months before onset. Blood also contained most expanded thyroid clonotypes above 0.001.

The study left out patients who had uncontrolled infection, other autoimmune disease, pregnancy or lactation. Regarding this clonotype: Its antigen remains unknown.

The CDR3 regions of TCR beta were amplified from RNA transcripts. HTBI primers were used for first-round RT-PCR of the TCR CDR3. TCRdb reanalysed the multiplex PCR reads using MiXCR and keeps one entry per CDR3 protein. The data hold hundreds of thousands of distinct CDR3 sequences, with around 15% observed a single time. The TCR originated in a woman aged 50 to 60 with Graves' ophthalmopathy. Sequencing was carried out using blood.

The CDR3 DNA sequence: TGTGCCAGCAACCTAGGCGGGGGCACCGGGGAGCTGTTTTTT. Translating it yields CASNLGGGTGELFF. V and J are TRBV4-2 and TRBJ2-2, with 7 bases fitting TRBD2. The trim removed 7 bases at V and 4 bases at J, leaving 6 bases unmatched. Germline CDR1 LGHNA, CDR2 YNFKEQ. CDR3 length: 14 amino acids.